The clone carrying this T cell receptor (beta chain) was seen a few times. Its antigen remains unknown. The V and J ends lost 2 bases and 0 bases respectively, with 9 bases between them. The CDR3 is 15 amino acids. The data are from a study of beta chain features in type 1 diabetes. Study overall: On cell yields, gender and age, patients and healthy donors were similar.

Reverse transcription of all isolated RNA meant that expressed TCRB transcripts were sequenced. The table came from immunoSEQ multiplex PCR; TCRdb's copy has only in-frame clones and leaves some out. The sample yields approximately 260,000 clones, 24% seen once. Study observations and caveats: Any HLA effect on TCRB rearrangement was left unresolved by small sub-analyses. Type 1 diabetes patients showed a moderate but significant shortening of TCRB CDR3s in all four CD4+ subsets.

Sequencing input: naive CD4+ T cells from blood. V usage is TRBV23-1 and J usage is TRBJ2-3, with D unclear. TRBV23-1 is an open reading frame whose function is uncertain. This receptor was taken from a woman aged 25-40 years with type 1 diabetes. For the CDR3, the DNA is TGCGCCAGCAGTCAAGTTCCCGGGAGCACAGATACGCAGTATTTT. It yields the protein CASSQVPGSTDTQYF.